The clone carrying this T cell receptor beta chain was detected many times. Its antigen remains unidentified. RNA transcripts served as the template for amplifying TCR beta CDR3 regions. In the first-round RT-PCR of the TCR CDR3, the HTBI primer set was used. Each CDR3 protein gets one entry after TCRdb re-called the multiplex PCR reads with MiXCR. Here the sample spans some 620,000 distinct CDR3 sequences, 15% to 20% being singletons. The germline gives CDR1 DFQATT, CDR2 SNEGSKA (reference sequence). V shed 6 bases and J shed 2 bases, with 7 bases lying between them. The CDR3 sequence is 11 residues long. Clinical symptoms, serum thyroxine, TRAb, thyroid ultrasound and orbital computed tomography established diagnosis. The sample belongs to a study of T cells in Graves' hyperthyroidism and ophthalmopathy. As for the study in general: Any treatment followed the collection of peripheral blood at initial diagnosis. Study-wide points: The model identified upcoming ophthalmopathy a median roughly 6.5 months ahead of onset.

The source is a woman aged 30 to 39 with Graves' hyperthyroidism. Input material: blood. The chain couples TRBV20-1 to TRBJ2-5; the D is unclear. The CDR3 nucleotides read TGCAGTGCCCCGATACAAGAGACCCAGTACTTC. Its translation: CSAPIQETQYF.